This T cell receptor (beta chain) emerged from a study of CD8 T cells in Susac syndrome. RNA totalling 0.5 to 1 ug underwent reverse transcription with random hexamers. An immunoSEQ multiplex PCR generated amplified TCR beta CDR3 products spanning 54 Vbeta and 13 Jbeta. TCRdb re-analysed the immunoSEQ multiplex PCR reads in MiXCR, keeping a single row per CDR3 protein. In the table there are a few hundred thousand distinct CDR3 sequences, about 95% of which are singletons. The CDR3 sequence is 11 residues long. CDR1 LNHDA and CDR2 SQIVND come from the germline V gene (reference sequence). The V and J ends lost 1 base and 9 bases respectively, with 6 bases between them.

The rearrangement uses TRBV19 and TRBJ1-1; D remains unclear. The clonotype was recovered from a human donor with multiple sclerosis. What was sequenced was CD4+ T cells from PBMCs. CDR3 coding DNA: TGTGCCAGTAGTATAGTGGGGAAAGCTTTCTTT. Its translation is CASSIVGKAFF.